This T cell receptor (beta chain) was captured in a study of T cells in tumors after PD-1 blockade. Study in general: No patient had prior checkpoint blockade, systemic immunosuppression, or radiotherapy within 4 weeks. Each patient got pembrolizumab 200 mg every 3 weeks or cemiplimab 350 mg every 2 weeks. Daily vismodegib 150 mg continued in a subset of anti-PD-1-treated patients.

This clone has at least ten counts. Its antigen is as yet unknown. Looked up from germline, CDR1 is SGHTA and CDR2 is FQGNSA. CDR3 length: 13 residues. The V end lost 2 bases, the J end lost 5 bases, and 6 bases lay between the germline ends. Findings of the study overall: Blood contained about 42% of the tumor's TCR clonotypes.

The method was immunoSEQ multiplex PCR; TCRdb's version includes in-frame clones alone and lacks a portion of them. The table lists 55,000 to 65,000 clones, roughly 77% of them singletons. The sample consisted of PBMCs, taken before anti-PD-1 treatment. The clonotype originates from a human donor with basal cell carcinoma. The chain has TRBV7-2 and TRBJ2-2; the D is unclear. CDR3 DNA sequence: TGTGCCAGCAGCTTATATAATACCGGGGAGCTGTTTTTT. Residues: CASSLYNTGELFF.